This T cell receptor beta chain was sequenced during a study of T-cell memory formation after mild COVID-19 (dated by TCRdb to about 2021). Regarding the complete study: TCR sequence clusters from the two donors were largely donor specific. The cohort was made up of two young adult volunteers, one female and one male, who were previously healthy. In two donors, T-cell clones that expanded and contracted after mild COVID-19 were followed by sequencing TCRalpha and TCRbeta repertoires longitudinally.

The research as a whole found: Balanced CD4/CD8 phenotypes were observed for clones contracting from day 15 to 85, whereas a bias towards CD4+ was observed for a second wave of clones expanding from day 15 to 37. Contracting CD4+ clones appeared mostly in the CM and EM memory subsets, whereas CD8+ clones were enriched in EMRA. Some responding clones were detected in pre-infection memory, which suggested that pre-existing cross-reactive memory T cells had joined the SARS-CoV-2 response. The study included only a couple of mild cases, and larger cohorts that include severe cases with pre-infection samples were judged to be necessary. Whether the second-wave clones peaking on day 37 were SARS-CoV-2 specific was not confirmed.

Sequences SQVTM (CDR1) and ANQGSEA (CDR2) are obtained from the germline V gene. V is cut back by 4 bases and J by 2 bases, with 9 bases in the junction unmatched. From its cysteine to its phenylalanine, the CDR3 spans 15 amino acids. Only the CDR3 part of the read is kept: 45 bases, read in frame from the first base. Sequenced using an Illumina NovaSeq 6000. TCRalpha and TCRbeta cDNA libraries were constructed by 5'RACE with constant-segment primers, with sample barcodes and unique molecular identifiers being introduced. Trizol reagent was used to extract RNA from every sample. Libraries were amplified in two PCR steps, with a second sample barcode and Illumina TruSeq adapters added in the second step. Libraries were sequenced on an Illumina NovaSeq with 2 x 150 bp paired-end reads. The authors' analysis ran thus. With migec v1.2.7, reads were demultiplexed and then collapsed into UMI-guided consensus sequences. Using mixcr v2.1.11, the UMI consensuses were aligned to TRA and TRB V and J templates and assembled into clonotypes. A clonotype was counted as expanded or contracted only when both edgeR and NoisET called the clonotype significant, with the noise models trained on biological replicates. For edgeR calls, the cutoffs were a false discovery rate-adjusted p below 0.01 and a log2 fold-change threshold of 1. PCA with hierarchical clustering of max-normalized trajectories of the 1000 most abundant clonotypes was used as exploratory dynamics analysis. Each responding clone was given a CD4 or CD8 phenotype based on the CD4+ and CD8+ repertoires, which had been sequenced separately. TCRdb reanalyzed the raw reads on its own, using fastp at Q25 for trimming and MiXCR for clone calling, and kept in-frame beta chains. When rows share a CDR3 protein, they turn into one entry using the most common DNA and genes. The V and J calls and clone size are TCRdb's, not the authors'. In this sample the table shows 300,000 to 350,000 distinct CDR3 sequences, roughly 13% of which occur a single time. The ten biggest clones cover approximately 21% of the sample.

This clonotype was recorded a few times. Its antigen target is currently unknown. No qualities accompany the bases; no much larger clone lies one base away. PBMCs were isolated by Ficoll-Paque density gradient centrifugation. The sequence joins TRBV29-1 to TRBJ1-2; TRBD1 aligns with 8 central bases. Input material: PBMCs or a T cell subset sorted from them (not recorded which). The sequence was collected from a man aged 18 to 30 who had mild COVID-19 (a few samples of this study predate the infection). The sample titles of this study are shuffled in the database, so cell type and time point are left out; the donor was told from shared clones. The DNA is as follows: TGCAGCGTTGTGGGAACAGGGGGTTCCAACTATGGCTACACCTTC. Protein translation: CSVVGTGGSNYGYTF.